This T cell receptor beta chain was found in a study of untreated major depressive disorder. The CDR3 sequence is 16 residues long. Germline values: CDR1 KGHSH, CDR2 LQKENI. Trimming stripped 0 bases from V and 4 bases from J, with 13 bases between. This table comes from immunoSEQ multiplex PCR, and its TCRdb copy is limited to in-frame clones, with some not included. The profile shows some 27,000 clones, 91% of them singletons. Study-wide results and limits: Only three preselected Vbeta families were compared in sequencing. Depressed patients' CD4+ T cells carried increased TRBV05-01 (Vbeta 5.1) usage versus control CD4+ T cells.

Patient depression severity was moderate to severe. No major medical conditions, Axis I/II comorbidities, regular medication, or illicit drugs. On this clone: As yet, its antigen is unknown.

Specimen: CD4+ T cells from PBMCs. The receptor comes from a woman in her thirties with major depressive disorder. The V gene is TRBV18, the J gene TRBJ2-1; no clear D. CDR3 region: CASSPPIRTGYNEQFF. The CDR3 coding sequence is TGTGCCAGCTCACCACCCATCCGTACCGGGTACAATGAGCAGTTCTTC.